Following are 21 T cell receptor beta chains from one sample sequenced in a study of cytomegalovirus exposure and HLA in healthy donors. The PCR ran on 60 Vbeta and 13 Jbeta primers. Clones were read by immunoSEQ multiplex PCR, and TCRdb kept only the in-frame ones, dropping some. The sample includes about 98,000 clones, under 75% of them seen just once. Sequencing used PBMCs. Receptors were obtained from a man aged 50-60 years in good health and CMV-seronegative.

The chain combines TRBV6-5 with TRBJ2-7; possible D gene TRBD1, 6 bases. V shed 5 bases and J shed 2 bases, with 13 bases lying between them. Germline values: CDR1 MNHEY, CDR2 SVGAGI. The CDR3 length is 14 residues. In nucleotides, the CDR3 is TGTGCCAGCAGTCCACGGGACACCCCCTACGAGCAGTACTTC. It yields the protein CASSPRDTPYEQYF.

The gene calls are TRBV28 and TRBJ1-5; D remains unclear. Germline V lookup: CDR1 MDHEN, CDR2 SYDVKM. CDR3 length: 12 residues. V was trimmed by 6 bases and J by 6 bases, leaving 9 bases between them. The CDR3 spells CASSYFTQPQHF. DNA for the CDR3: TGTGCCAGCAGCTATTTTACTCAGCCCCAGCATTTT.

The CDR3 DNA reads as TGTGCCAGCAAAAAAGGGGACACCCTTTTGGGTGAGCAGTTCTTC. Its translation: CASKKGDTLLGEQFF. The chain links TRBV7-2 to TRBJ2-1, with D tentatively TRBD1 (6 bases). This CDR3 contains 15 residues. CDR1 and CDR2 from the germline V gene are SGHTA and FQGNSA. Trimming took off 7 bases at V and 9 bases at J, with 22 bases between the two ends. Complete variable domain (other parts from reference TRBV7-2 and TRBJ2-1): GAGVSQSPSNKVTEKGKDVELRCDPISGHTALYWYRQSLGQGLEFLIYFQGNSAPDKSGLPSDRFSAERTGGSVSTLTIQRTQQEDSAVYLCASKKGDTLLGEQFFGPGTRLTVL.

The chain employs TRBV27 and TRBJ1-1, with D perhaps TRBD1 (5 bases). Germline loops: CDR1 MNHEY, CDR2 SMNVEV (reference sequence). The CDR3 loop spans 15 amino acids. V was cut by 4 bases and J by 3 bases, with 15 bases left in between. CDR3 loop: CASSWGTYGDTEAFF. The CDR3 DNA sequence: TGTGCCAGCAGTTGGGGGACTTATGGTGACACTGAAGCTTTCTTT.

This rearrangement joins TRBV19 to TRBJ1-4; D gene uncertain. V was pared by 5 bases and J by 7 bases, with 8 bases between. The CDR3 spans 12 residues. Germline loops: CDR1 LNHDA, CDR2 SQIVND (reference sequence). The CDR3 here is CASSSGSEKLFF. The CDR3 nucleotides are TGTGCCAGTAGTTCGGGTAGTGAAAAACTGTTTTTT.

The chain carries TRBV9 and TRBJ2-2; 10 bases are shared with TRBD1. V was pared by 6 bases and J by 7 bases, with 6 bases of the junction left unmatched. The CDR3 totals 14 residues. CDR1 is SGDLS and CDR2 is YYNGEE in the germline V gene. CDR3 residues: CASTPTGGIGELFF. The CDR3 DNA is TGTGCCAGCACCCCGACAGGGGGCATCGGGGAGCTGTTTTTT.

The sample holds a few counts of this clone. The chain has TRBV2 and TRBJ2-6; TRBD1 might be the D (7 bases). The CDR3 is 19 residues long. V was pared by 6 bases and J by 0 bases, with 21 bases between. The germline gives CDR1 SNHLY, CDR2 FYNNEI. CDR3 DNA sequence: TGTGCCAGCAGCAAAAACGGGGGACAGATAACCTCTGGGGCCAACGTCCTGACTTTC. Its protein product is CASSKNGGQITSGANVLTF.

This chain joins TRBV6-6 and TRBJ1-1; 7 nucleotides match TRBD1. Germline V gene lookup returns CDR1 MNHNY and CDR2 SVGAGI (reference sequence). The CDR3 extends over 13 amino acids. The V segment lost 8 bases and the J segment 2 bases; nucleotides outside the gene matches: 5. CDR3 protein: CASRGQVNTEAFF. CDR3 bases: TGTGCCAGCCGCGGACAGGTAAACACTGAAGCTTTCTTT.

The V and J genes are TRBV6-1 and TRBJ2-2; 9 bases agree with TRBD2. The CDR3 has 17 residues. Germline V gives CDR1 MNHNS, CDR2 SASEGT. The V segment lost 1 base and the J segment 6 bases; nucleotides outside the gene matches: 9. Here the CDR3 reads CASSEGAGGRVAGELFF. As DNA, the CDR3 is TGTGCCAGCAGTGAAGGGGCGGGAGGGAGGGTTGCCGGGGAGCTGTTTTTT.

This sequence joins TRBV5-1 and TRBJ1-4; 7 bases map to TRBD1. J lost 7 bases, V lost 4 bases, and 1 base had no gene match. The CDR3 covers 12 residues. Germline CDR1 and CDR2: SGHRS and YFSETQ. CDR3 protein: CASSRDSEKLFF. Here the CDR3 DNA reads TGCGCCAGCAGCCGGGACAGTGAAAAACTGTTTTTT.

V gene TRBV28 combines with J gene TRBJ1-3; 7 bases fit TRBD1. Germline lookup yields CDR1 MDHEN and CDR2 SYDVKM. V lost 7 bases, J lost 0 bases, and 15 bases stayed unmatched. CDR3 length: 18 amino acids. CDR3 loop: CASTTGTALPLSGNTIYF. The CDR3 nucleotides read TGTGCCAGCACCACCGGGACAGCCTTACCTCTCTCTGGAAACACCATATATTTT.

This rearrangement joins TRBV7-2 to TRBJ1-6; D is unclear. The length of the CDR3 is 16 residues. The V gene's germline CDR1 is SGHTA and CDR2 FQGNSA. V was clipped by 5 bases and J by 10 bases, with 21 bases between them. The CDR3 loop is CASSQLSSGWYSPLHF. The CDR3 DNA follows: TGTGCCAGCAGCCAACTTAGTTCGGGTTGGTACTCACCCCTCCACTTT.

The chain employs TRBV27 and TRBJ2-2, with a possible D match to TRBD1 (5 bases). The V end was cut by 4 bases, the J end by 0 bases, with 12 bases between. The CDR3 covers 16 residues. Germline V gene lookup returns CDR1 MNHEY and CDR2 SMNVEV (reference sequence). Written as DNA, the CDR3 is TGTGCCAGCAGTTGGTTCAGGGAAGCGAACACCGGGGAGCTGTTTTTT. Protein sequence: CASSWFREANTGELFF.

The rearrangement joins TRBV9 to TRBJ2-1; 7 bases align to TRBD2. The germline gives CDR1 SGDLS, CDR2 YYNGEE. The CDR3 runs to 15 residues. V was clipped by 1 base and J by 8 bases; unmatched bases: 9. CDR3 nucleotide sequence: TGTGCCAGCAGCGTACTCGGCGGGAGAGTGGATGAGCAGTTCTTC. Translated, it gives CASSVLGGRVDEQFF.

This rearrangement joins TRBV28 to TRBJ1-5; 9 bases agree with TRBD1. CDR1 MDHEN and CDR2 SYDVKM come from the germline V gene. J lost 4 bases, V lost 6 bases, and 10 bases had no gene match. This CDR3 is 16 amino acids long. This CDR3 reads CASSPGWGTGNQPQHF. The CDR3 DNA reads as TGTGCCAGCAGCCCCGGGTGGGGGACAGGGAATCAGCCCCAGCATTTT.

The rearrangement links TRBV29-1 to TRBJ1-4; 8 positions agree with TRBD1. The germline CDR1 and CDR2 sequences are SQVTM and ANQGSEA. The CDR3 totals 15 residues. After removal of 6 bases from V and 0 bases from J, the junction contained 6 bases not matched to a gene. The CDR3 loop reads CSVKDRGATNEKLFF. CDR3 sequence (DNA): TGCAGCGTCAAAGACAGGGGCGCAACTAATGAAAAACTGTTTTTT.

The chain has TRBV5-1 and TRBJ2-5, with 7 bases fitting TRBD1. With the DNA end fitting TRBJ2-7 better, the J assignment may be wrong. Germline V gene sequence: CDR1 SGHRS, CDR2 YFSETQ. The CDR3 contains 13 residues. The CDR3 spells CASTFQGAYEQYF. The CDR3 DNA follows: TGCGCCAGCACGTTTCAGGGGGCCTACGAGCAGTACTTC.

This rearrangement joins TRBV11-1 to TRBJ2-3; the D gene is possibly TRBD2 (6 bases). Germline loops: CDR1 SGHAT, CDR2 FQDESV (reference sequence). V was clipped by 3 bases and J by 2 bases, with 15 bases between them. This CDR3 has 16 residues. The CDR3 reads CASSFRFAGNTDTQYF. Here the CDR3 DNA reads TGTGCCAGCAGCTTTCGATTTGCGGGAAACACAGATACGCAGTATTTT.

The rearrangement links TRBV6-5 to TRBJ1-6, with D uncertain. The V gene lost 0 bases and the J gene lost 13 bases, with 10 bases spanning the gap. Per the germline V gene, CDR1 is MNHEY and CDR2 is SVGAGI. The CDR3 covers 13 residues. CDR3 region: CASSYSSRSPLHF. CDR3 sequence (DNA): TGTGCCAGCAGTTACTCGAGCAGGTCGCCCCTCCACTTT.

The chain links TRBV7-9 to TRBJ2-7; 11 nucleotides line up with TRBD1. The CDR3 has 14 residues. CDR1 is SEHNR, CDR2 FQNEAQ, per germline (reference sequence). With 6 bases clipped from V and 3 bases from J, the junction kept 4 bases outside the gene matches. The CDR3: CASRAGTGGYEQYF. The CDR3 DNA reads TGTGCCAGCAGGGCCGGGACAGGGGGCTACGAGCAGTACTTC. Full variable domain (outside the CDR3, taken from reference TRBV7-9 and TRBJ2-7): DTGVSQNPRHKITKRGQNVTFRCDPISEHNRLYWYRQTLGQGPEFLTYFQNEAQLEKSRLLSDRFSAERPKGSFSTLEIQRTEQGDSAMYLCASRAGTGGYEQYFGPGTRLTVT.

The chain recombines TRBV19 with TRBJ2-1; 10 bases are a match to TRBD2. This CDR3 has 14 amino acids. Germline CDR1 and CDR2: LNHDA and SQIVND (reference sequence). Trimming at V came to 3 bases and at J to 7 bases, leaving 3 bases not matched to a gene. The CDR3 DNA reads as TGTGCCAGTAGTATCGGACTAGCGGTGAATGAGCAGTTCTTC. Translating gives CASSIGLAVNEQFF.